Detailed here is one T cell receptor beta chain. These data come from a study of blood T cell repertoires in COVID-19. Looking at the study overall: Samples representing acute and convalescent COVID-19 were sourced from the United States, Italy and Spain. Sources were T cells, B-cell-depleted T cells, or PBMCs; the material itself was cDNA or gDNA.

The CDR3 loop spans 13 amino acids. Per the germline V gene, CDR1 is MNHEY and CDR2 is SVGAGI. Trimming took off 8 bases at V and 6 bases at J, with 16 bases between the two ends. Per the study methods: It was from reference gene primer amplification that nucleated cell counts were estimated. The repertoire was sequenced with immunoSEQ multiplex PCR; TCRdb's copy has only in-frame clones and lacks some. The DNA gave D and trimming, while V, J and clone size come from that table. Among 40,000 or so clones, approximately 78% were seen once, and the ten largest hold 8% to 10%. This receptor was taken from a man aged 60 to 69 in a cohort sampled during active COVID-19. This chain uses TRBV6-5 with TRBJ1-1, with D maybe TRBD1 (6 bases). Input material: peripheral blood. CDR3 sequence (DNA): TGTGCCAGCCGGGACACCCTTAAGGCTGAAGCTTTCTTT. Its protein is CASRDTLKAEAFF.